Detailed here is one TCR beta chain. Its target is not known. The sample is drawn from a study of blood T cells in healthy people across ages. General observations from the study: As naive T cell percentage varied, TCR beta diversity correlated strongly with it. CMV status of donors was unknown, possibly confounding expanded clonotype changes.

Sample-barcoded 5' priming and a J-beta primer mix drove a second PCR of roughly 7 to 11 cycles. MiXCR, run by TCRdb on the 5' RACE reads, gives a single entry per CDR3 protein. The sample lists approximately 780,000 distinct CDR3 sequences, roughly 26% seen once, with 3% in the top ten. The same specimen was also included in a second study, on T cells of mothers and their children. That study reports: Second-PCR primer M1S introduced sample barcodes and 2-4 random nucleotides.

This TCR was sampled from a boy younger than 18 in good health. The sequencing input was blood.

The CDR3 nucleotides read TGTGCCACCAGCACTTTGATACTAGCGGGAGTCAATGAGCAGTTCTTC. This translates into CATSTLILAGVNEQFF. The chain recombines TRBV15 with TRBJ2-1, with 11 bases fitting TRBD2. The CDR3 sequence is 16 residues long. Per germline, CDR1 LNHNV and CDR2 YYDKDF (reference sequence). The V segment lost 4 bases and the J segment 6 bases; nucleotides outside the gene matches: 8.